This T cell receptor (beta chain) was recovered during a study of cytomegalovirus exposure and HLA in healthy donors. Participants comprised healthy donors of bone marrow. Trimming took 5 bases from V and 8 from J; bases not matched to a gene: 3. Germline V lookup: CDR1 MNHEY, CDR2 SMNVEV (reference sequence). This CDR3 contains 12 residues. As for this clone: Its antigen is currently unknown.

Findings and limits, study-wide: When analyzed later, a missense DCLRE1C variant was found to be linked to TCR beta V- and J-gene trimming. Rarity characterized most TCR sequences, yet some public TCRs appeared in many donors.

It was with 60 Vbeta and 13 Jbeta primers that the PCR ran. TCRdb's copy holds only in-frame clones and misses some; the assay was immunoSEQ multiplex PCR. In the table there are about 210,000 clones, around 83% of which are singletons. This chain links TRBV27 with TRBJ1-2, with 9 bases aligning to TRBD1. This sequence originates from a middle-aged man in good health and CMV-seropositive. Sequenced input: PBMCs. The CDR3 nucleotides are TGTGCCAGCAGTATCGGGACAGGGGGCTACACCTTC. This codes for CASSIGTGGYTF.